This record concerns one T cell receptor beta chain sequence. Its antigen is currently not known. Within one base of it there is no much larger clone, and no base qualities were kept. This sample is part of a study of T cell responses to AZD1222 COVID-19 vaccine (dated by TCRdb to the early 2020s). Background for the entire study: AZD1222 recipients whose second dose came at about 4 weeks and those whose second dose came at about 12 weeks were combined into one group, since spike-specific TCR depth and breadth did not differ between the two schedules. A total of 230 to 250 trial participants underwent TCR sequencing, of whom about 210 received two doses of AZD1222 and about 26 received two doses of the MenACWY control vaccine. Enrollment into the trials was organized by age into subgroups of 18-55, 56-69 and 70-plus years, and those subgroups contained around 150, 28 and 57 TCR-sequenced participants, respectively. On the study overall, not on this receptor specifically: Conclusions about previously exposed vaccinees were limited because only a handful of AZD1222 recipients were SARS-CoV-2 seropositive at baseline. Epitopes outside the regions mutated in the B.1.351 and B.1.1.7 variants were reportedly recognized by nearly half of the unique spike-specific TCRs. The whole spike protein was spanned by vaccine-associated CD4 TCRs, and dominant responses were seen in regions 160-218 and 743-854. The 56-69-year group was small, and its depth increase did not reach significance, likely because of low power. After two AZD1222 doses, both the breadth and the depth of spike-specific TCRs were significantly higher than at day 0 and than in MenACWY recipients. Participants were mostly white British, with more females than males. The authors suggested clonal diversity may have been underestimated. Because no day 14 peak-response samples were available, the repertoires could be characterized only after the peak T cell response.

The sample's time point label is to be understood as: baseline before first vaccination. The vaccinee samples were drawn from two UK trials, COV001 and COV002, one of which was a single-blind randomized controlled phase 2/3 trial testing AZD1222 (ChAdOx1 nCoV-19) in healthy adults. For TCRbeta chain sequencing, PBMC samples were collected from trial participants at day 0 and at day 28 after the second dose. Based on the germline V gene (reference sequence), the CDR1 and CDR2 sequences are MNHEY and SMNVEV. From the cysteine up to the phenylalanine, the CDR3 has a length of 14 residues. Only CDR3 DNA is held: 42 bases, read in frame from base 1. Deletion took 5 bases off V and 7 bases off J, with a span of 14 bases between the germline ends. The CDR3 regions of human TCRbeta chains were subjected to immunosequencing. On the authors' methods: Repertoire TCRs were checked for matches against a reference library of SARS-CoV-2-specific TCRs that had been generated using the MIRA antigen-specificity platform. Breadth meant the fraction of unique TCRs that were SARS-CoV-2-associated, whereas depth meant the fraction of total T cells that were SARS-CoV-2-associated. Using the MIRA data, every spike-specific TCR was mapped to the spike region that the TCR reacted to and assigned to either a CD4 or a CD8 class. Log10-transformed breadth and depth values were compared by one-way ANOVA with Sidak's multiple comparisons tests. The clones in this table, taken by TCRdb from immuneACCESS, are in-frame only. Not every clone is retained; where verified, under half of the shortfall comes from an unresolved V gene, and the cause of the rest is unknown. That table supplies the V and J calls and clone size; D and trimming were determined from the DNA. For this sample there are fewer than 110,000 clones; 80% to 90% appear just once. The top ten constitute roughly 7% of the sample.

The sequence links TRBV27 to TRBJ2-2; TRBD1 could be the D gene, as 6 bases match. The sample was peripheral blood, taken on day 0 of AZD1222 vaccination. This receptor was obtained from an adult in good health. CDR3 region: CASSISTGLGELFF. The DNA is TGTGCCAGCAGTATTTCGACAGGACTCGGGGAGCTGTTTTTT.